This TCR beta chain is drawn from a study of T cells after yellow fever vaccination. Study summary: Researchers used SMART-Seq v4 Ultra Low Input to prepare fractions that had low cell numbers. Study results and caveats: Detected again after the booster were most primary-vaccination clones, at almost 97% CD4 and about 90% CD8.

Unmatched junction bases numbered 3, after V lost 2 bases and J lost 0 bases. Germline lookup yields CDR1 SGHVS and CDR2 FNYEAQ. This CDR3 has 15 residues. A process of 5'RACE template switching, which added a universal primer site and UMIs, was used to make TCR cDNA. TCRdb ran MiXCR on the 5' RACE reads and lists one entry per CDR3 protein. The sample records fewer than 400,000 distinct CDR3 sequences, 6.2% being singletons. This clonotype was observed a few times. The antigen is undetermined. The input for sequencing was PBMCs, taken 5 days after the yellow fever booster vaccination. This TCR was sampled from a man aged 25-40 years who received the YFV17D yellow fever vaccine. The rearrangement uses TRBV7-6 and TRBJ2-7; 8 bases match TRBD2. CDR3 sequence reads: CASSLRREASYEQYF. DNA for the CDR3: TGTGCCAGCAGCTTAAGGCGGGAGGCCTCCTACGAGCAGTACTTC.